This T cell receptor (beta chain) was identified during a study of blood T cell repertoires in COVID-19. Trimming at V came to 0 bases and at J to 4 bases, leaving 4 bases not matched to a gene. The CDR3 loop spans 15 amino acids. The germline gives CDR1 SGHDT, CDR2 YYEEEE. Clones were sequenced by immunoSEQ multiplex PCR, and TCRdb holds only the in-frame ones, with some missing. The sample consists of about 77,000 clones, about 80% of them appearing once. Sequencing was performed on peripheral blood. This receptor was taken from a woman in her 70s with acute or convalescent COVID-19. The V and J genes are TRBV5-6 and TRBJ1-5; 7 bases map to TRBD1. The CDR3 region has the DNA TGTGCCAGCAGCTTGGGACAGGGCTTAAATCAGCCCCAGCATTTT. This encodes CASSLGQGLNQPQHF.